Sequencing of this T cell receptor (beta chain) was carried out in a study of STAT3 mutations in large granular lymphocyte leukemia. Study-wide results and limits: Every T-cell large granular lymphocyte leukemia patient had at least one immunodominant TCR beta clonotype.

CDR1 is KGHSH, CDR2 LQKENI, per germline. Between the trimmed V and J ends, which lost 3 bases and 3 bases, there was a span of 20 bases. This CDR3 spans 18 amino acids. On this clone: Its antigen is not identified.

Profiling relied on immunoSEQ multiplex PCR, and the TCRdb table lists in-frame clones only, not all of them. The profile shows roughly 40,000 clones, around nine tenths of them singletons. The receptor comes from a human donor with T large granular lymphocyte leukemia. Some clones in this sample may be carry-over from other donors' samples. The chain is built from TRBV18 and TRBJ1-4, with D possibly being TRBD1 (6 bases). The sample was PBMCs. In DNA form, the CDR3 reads TGTGCCAGCTCACCCATTACAGGGCCCATTGCACCTAATGAAAAACTGTTTTTT. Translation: CASSPITGPIAPNEKLFF.